This TCR beta chain was recovered during a study of graft-versus-host responses after intestinal transplantation. Study-level information: Multivisceral, liver-intestinal, or isolated intestinal transplants were given to recipients. Every recipient underwent anti-thymocyte globulin induction, then tacrolimus and steroids for 3 to 4 years. Overall study results and limits: Allograft clonal ratios (graft-versus-host to host-versus-graft) were high in patients who had graft-donor T cell macrochimerism. Marrow from the recipient contained GvH clones, some of which had appeared first in ileum or blood.

The V gene's germline CDR1 is GTSNPN and CDR2 SVGIG (reference sequence). Germline trimming cut 3 bases from V and 6 bases from J; bases unmatched to any gene: 7. The CDR3 is 15 amino acids. Sequencing was performed with immunoSEQ multiplex PCR; in TCRdb, only in-frame clones are kept and a portion is missing. The table shows tens of thousands of clones, with 85% to 95% occurring only once. Note on this clone: Its antigen is undetermined.

V and J are TRBV30 and TRBJ2-1; 11 positions match TRBD1. This receptor was taken from a human donor who received an intestinal transplant. The source was unstimulated CD8+ T cells sorted from spleen or lymph node cells, collected before intestinal transplant. In DNA form, the CDR3 reads TGTGCCTGGAGGGGTCCCGGGACAGGGGGCAATGAGCAGTTCTTC. It specifies CAWRGPGTGGNEQFF. Complete variable domain (other parts from reference TRBV30 and TRBJ2-1): SQTIHQWPATLVQPVGSPLSLECTVEGTSNPNLYWYRQAAGRGLQLLFYSVGIGQISSEVPQNLSASRPQDRQFILSSKKLLLSDSGFYLCAWRGPGTGGNEQFFGPGTRLTVL.